This T cell receptor beta chain derives from a study of post-analysis software for immune sequencing data. Looking at the study overall: Progressive-relapsing, secondary progressive and relapsing-remitting multiple sclerosis were among the disease courses included.

Each TCR beta cDNA library carried unique molecular identifiers. The authors obtained roughly 0.5 million cDNA molecules from around 1 to 9.1 million T cells. Using its own MiXCR run on the PCR reads, TCRdb lists one record per CDR3 protein. The sample has about 620,000 distinct CDR3 sequences; roughly two fifths are singletons. Of note for this clonotype: Its target is unknown.

General study results and limits: Those samples that were prepared in the same batch co-clustered strongly by F measure. Among five TRBV segments more frequent in patients than controls were TRBV5-6, TRBV5-1 and TRBV20-1. Significantly lower normalized Chao1 diversity was found in patients with multiple sclerosis relative to controls.

The CDR3 totals 12 residues. Germline-derived CDR1 and CDR2 are DFQATT and SNEGSKA (reference sequence). Trimming took 1 base from V and 10 from J; bases not matched to a gene: 2. Material for sequencing was blood. This chain joins TRBV20-1 and TRBJ1-1, with 11 bases identical to TRBD1. The TCR sequence derives from a girl aged 5-17 years with multiple sclerosis. CDR3 sequence reads: CSARGGQGGAFF. The CDR3 DNA reads as TGCAGTGCTAGAGGGGGACAGGGGGGAGCTTTCTTT.